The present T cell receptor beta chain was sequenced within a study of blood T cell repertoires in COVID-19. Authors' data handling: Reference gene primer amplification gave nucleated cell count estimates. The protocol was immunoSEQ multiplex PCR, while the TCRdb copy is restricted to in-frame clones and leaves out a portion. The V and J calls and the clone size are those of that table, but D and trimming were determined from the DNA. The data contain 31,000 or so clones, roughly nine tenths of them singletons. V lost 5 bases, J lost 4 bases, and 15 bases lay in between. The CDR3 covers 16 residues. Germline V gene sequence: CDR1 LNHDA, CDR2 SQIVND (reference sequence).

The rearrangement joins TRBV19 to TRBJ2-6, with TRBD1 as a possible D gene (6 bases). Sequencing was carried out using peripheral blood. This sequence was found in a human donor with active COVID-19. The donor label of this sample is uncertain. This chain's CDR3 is CASSPNRADGANVLTF. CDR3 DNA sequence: TGTGCCAGTAGTCCAAACAGGGCAGACGGGGCCAACGTCCTGACTTTC.